Following are 10 T cell receptor beta chains from one sample sequenced in a study of T-cell reconstitution after alpha-beta-depleted transplantation in children. Molecular barcoding with unique molecular identifiers was used for the TCRbeta library. TCRdb processed the PCR reads anew with MiXCR; each CDR3 protein has one entry. The repertoire holds around 440,000 distinct CDR3 sequences, around 16% seen once, with roughly 27% in the top ten. The starting material was PBMCs, mostly from graft donor cells, obtained 360 days after TCRalphabeta/CD19-depleted stem cell transplant. The receptors derive from a boy under two years old who had a stem cell transplant for Wiskott-Aldrich syndrome, so the T cells may come from the graft donor.

This clonotype was seen a handful of times. The chain is built from TRBV20-1 and TRBJ2-7; 10 nucleotides align to TRBD1. The CDR3 totals 11 residues. The germline V gene has CDR1 DFQATT and CDR2 SNEGSKA (reference sequence). The CDR3 loop reads CSGTGAYEQYF. The DNA of the CDR3 is TGCTCCGGGACAGGGGCCTACGAGCAGTACTTC.

As concerns this clonotype: A clone one base away is much larger, so this may be a read error. The chain links TRBV5-1 to TRBJ2-2, with D possibly TRBD2 on 5 matching bases. Germline V gene lookup returns CDR1 SGHRS and CDR2 YFSETQ. The CDR3 runs to 14 residues. In DNA form, the CDR3 reads TGCCCCAGCAAGGAACTAGCGAACACCGGGGAGCTGTTTTTT. Protein: CPSKELANTGELFF.

This clonotype was seen more than once but under ten times. The rearrangement uses TRBV12-3 or TRBV12-4 and TRBJ2-7; D is uncertain. V shed 7 bases and J shed 3 bases, with 7 bases lying between them. This CDR3 contains 11 residues. The DNA of the CDR3 is TGTGCCAGCAAAAGGGACTACGAGCAGTACTTC. Translation gives CASKRDYEQYF.

This clonotype was counted a few times. The chain combines TRBV7-7 with TRBJ2-7; a possible D gene is TRBD1 (5 bases). The germline V gene encodes CDR1 SSHAT and CDR2 FNYEAQ (reference sequence). V was pared by 3 bases and J by 7 bases, with 13 bases between. The CDR3 extends over 13 amino acids. The CDR3 DNA sequence: TGTGCCAGCAGCTTCAATGTCCAGGGAGAGCAGTACTTC. This codes for CASSFNVQGEQYF.

In its sample, this clonotype was seen a few times. DNA for the CDR3: TGCGCCAGCAGCTTGGATACCATGGGGCCCGGTCTCGAGCAGTACTTC. This encodes CASSLDTMGPGLEQYF. The chain uses TRBV5-1 and TRBJ2-7; D possibly corresponds to TRBD1 (5 bases). V was clipped by 0 bases and J by 6 bases, with 19 bases between them. The CDR3 contains 16 residues. Per the germline V gene, CDR1 is SGHRS and CDR2 is YFSETQ. Variable domain in full (rest from reference TRBV5-1 and TRBJ2-7): KAGVTQTPRYLIKTRGQQVTLSCSPISGHRSVSWYQQTPGQGLQFLFEYFSETQRNKGNFPGRFSGRQFSNSRSEMNVSTLELGDSALYLCASSLDTMGPGLEQYFGPGTRLTVT.

The chain employs TRBV19 and TRBJ2-7, with TRBD2 matching over 7 bases. Germline V lookup: CDR1 LNHDA, CDR2 SQIVND (reference sequence). The trim removed 6 bases at V and 3 bases at J, leaving 8 bases unmatched. This CDR3 contains 14 residues. CDR3 residues: CASSRAGADYEQYF. As DNA, the CDR3 is TGTGCCAGTAGCCGGGCGGGAGCAGACTACGAGCAGTACTTC.

This clonotype has a handful of counts. The chain couples TRBV6-6 to TRBJ2-1, with D hard to call. The CDR3 contains 12 residues. Per the germline V gene, CDR1 is MNHNY and CDR2 is SVGAGI (reference sequence). Trimming took off 5 bases at V and 6 bases at J, with 8 bases between the two ends. CDR3 in DNA: TGTGCCAGCAGTCGCTGGACCAATGAGCAGTTCTTC. This translates into CASSRWTNEQFF.

The V gene is TRBV7-2, the J gene TRBJ2-7, with 10 bases fitting TRBD2. Germline V CDR1 and CDR2: SGHTA, FQGNSA. The J segment lost 7 bases and the V segment lost 4 bases, leaving 4 bases of the junction unmatched. CDR3 length: 13 residues. DNA for the CDR3: TGTGCCAGCAGCTCGGGACTAGCGTGGGAGCAGTACTTC. Its protein is CASSSGLAWEQYF.

There are a few counts of this clonotype. V is TRBV5-1 and J is TRBJ2-1; 9 bases match TRBD1. Germline V gene lookup returns CDR1 SGHRS and CDR2 YFSETQ. The CDR3 covers 17 residues. Losses at the gene ends were 2 bases for V and 2 bases for J; bases not matched to a gene: 8. The CDR3 here is CASSLGTWTGAYNEQFF. The CDR3 coding sequence is TGCGCCAGCAGCTTAGGGACCTGGACAGGGGCCTACAATGAGCAGTTCTTC.

The chain joins TRBV7-2 to TRBJ2-5; 9 bases are a match to TRBD2. Per germline, CDR1 SGHTA and CDR2 FQGNSA. The J segment lost 5 bases and the V segment lost 4 bases, leaving 5 bases of the junction unmatched. This CDR3 comprises 14 residues. CDR3: CASSSGTSHETQYF. The CDR3 region has the DNA TGTGCCAGCAGCTCCGGGACTAGCCATGAGACCCAGTACTTC. The entire variable domain, with the rest obtained from reference TRBV7-2 and TRBJ2-5, is as follows: GAGVSQSPSNKVTEKGKDVELRCDPISGHTALYWYRQSLGQGLEFLIYFQGNSAPDKSGLPSDRFSAERTGGSVSTLTIQRTQQEDSAVYLCASSSGTSHETQYFGPGTRLLVL.